This record looks at one TCR beta chain sequence and its context. This sample was taken from a study of T cell responses to AZD1222 COVID-19 vaccine. Overall study: The study pooled second doses at about 4 or about 12 weeks.

Trimming pared 2 bases from V and 4 bases from J, leaving 18 bases between. The CDR3 contains 15 residues. In germline, CDR1 is GTSNPN, CDR2 SVGIG (reference sequence). Generated by immunoSEQ multiplex PCR, the TCRdb table keeps only in-frame clones and is missing some. This repertoire shows some 130,000 clones, over 75% found once; its top ten account for roughly 1.7%. The source material was peripheral blood, sampled on day 0 of AZD1222 vaccination. V usage is TRBV30 and J usage is TRBJ2-7, with D perhaps matching TRBD1 (7 bases). The origin of this receptor is an adult in good health. CDR3 coding DNA: TGTGCCTGGAGTATTCCAGGGGGAGGAATATACGAGCAGTACTTC. It codes for CAWSIPGGGIYEQYF.